Shown below are 13 T cell receptor beta chains from a single sample sequenced in a study of identical twins. TCRdb redid the calling of the 5' RACE reads with MiXCR, one entry per CDR3 protein. The table lists 690,000 or so distinct CDR3 sequences, 8.6% of them singletons, with around 0.98% in the top ten. Another study also made use of these data, one on yellow fever vaccine responses in identical twins.

Sequencing was carried out using PBMCs. The receptors were gathered from a woman between 18 and 29 years old in good health.

This clonotype came up many times. In DNA, the CDR3 is TGTGCCAGCAGCTTAGATAGACCGATATTAGCCAAAAACATTCAGTACTTC. Translation: CASSLDRPILAKNIQYF. The chain links TRBV7-9 to TRBJ2-4; D uncertain. V dropped 1 base and J dropped 0 bases, with 13 bases sitting between them. Germline CDR1 is SEHNR and CDR2 is FQNEAQ (reference sequence). There are 17 residues in the CDR3. Full variable domain (outside the CDR3, taken from reference TRBV7-9 and TRBJ2-4): DTGVSQNPRHKITKRGQNVTFRCDPISEHNRLYWYRQTLGQGPEFLTYFQNEAQLEKSRLLSDRFSAERPKGSFSTLEIQRTEQGDSAMYLCASSLDRPILAKNIQYFGAGTRLSVL.

In its sample, this clonotype was seen many times. The genes are TRBV29-1 and TRBJ2-7, with a weak D call TRBD1 (7 bases). Germline values: CDR1 SQVTM, CDR2 ANQGSEA. CDR3 length: 16 amino acids. Between the trimmed V and J ends, which lost 4 bases and 0 bases, there was a span of 19 bases. The CDR3 bases are TGCAGCGTTGGGGGTGCAGGGGGGAGTAGCTCCTACGAGCAGTACTTC. The encoded protein is CSVGGAGGSSSYEQYF.

The genes are TRBV3-1 and TRBJ2-7, with 12 positions matching TRBD2. CDR1 and CDR2 (germline): LGHDT, YNNKEL (reference sequence). The CDR3 loop spans 17 amino acids. V was clipped by 0 bases and J by 4 bases; unmatched bases: 7. The CDR3 here is CASSQDLGTSGWYEQYF. CDR3 sequence (DNA): TGTGCCAGCAGCCAAGATCTGGGGACTAGCGGGTGGTACGAGCAGTACTTC.

This chain's CDR3 is CASSFQGGSPLHF. The CDR3 DNA is TGTGCCAGCAGTTTTCAGGGGGGTTCACCCCTCCACTTT. The V and J genes are TRBV25-1 and TRBJ1-6, with 7 bases that match TRBD1. The CDR3 has 13 residues. The junction had 4 bases not matched to a gene; V was cut back by 5 bases and J by 9 bases. Germline values: CDR1 MGHDK, CDR2 SYGVNS.

J is TRBJ1-1 and V is TRBV21-1. TRBV21-1 is a recognized pseudogene. CDR3 length: 18 amino acids. The chain's CDR3 is CASSKALWEETTETEAFF. The CDR3 region has the DNA TGTGCCAGCAGCAAAGCGCTTTGGGAGGAGACGACCGAGACTGAAGCTTTCTTT.

This clonotype was seen at least ten times. The germline gene is not matched at one end of the junction; a read error may be the cause. The J gene is TRBJ2-1, the V gene TRBV7-7; TRBD2 aligns across 7 bases. Germline V lookup: CDR1 SSHAT, CDR2 FNYEAQ (reference sequence). The CDR3 has 13 residues. The CDR3 region is CASSFAGDNEQFF. The CDR3 bases are TGTGCTAGCAGCTTCGCGGGAGACAATGAGCAGTTCTTC.

The genes are TRBV28 and TRBJ2-7, with D perhaps matching TRBD1 (5 bases). CDR1 is MDHEN, CDR2 SYDVKM, per germline. The CDR3 spans 15 residues. Trimming shortened V by 5 bases and J by 4 bases, and 18 bases separated the two germline ends. The CDR3 DNA is TGTGCCAGCAGTCCCTCCGAAGGGGATGGGTACGAGCAGTACTTC. Its translation: CASSPSEGDGYEQYF.

This clonotype was counted between two and nine times. The rearrangement uses TRBV20-1 and TRBJ2-5; perhaps TRBD2 as D (6 bases). The V end was cut by 1 base, the J end by 5 bases, with 17 bases between. In germline, CDR1 is DFQATT, CDR2 SNEGSKA (reference sequence). The CDR3 totals 15 residues. The CDR3 spells CSARVLGLSAETQYF. For the CDR3, the DNA is TGCAGTGCTAGAGTACTGGGACTTAGCGCGGAGACCCAGTACTTC.

The chain links TRBV6-5 to TRBJ2-7, with D perhaps TRBD1 (7 bases). Germline V gene data show CDR1 as MNHEY and CDR2 as SVGAGI. The CDR3 sequence is 15 residues long. V dropped 4 bases and J dropped 7 bases, with 20 bases sitting between them. The DNA for the CDR3 is TGTGCCAGCAGTTCCCAGGGGGGCACACAGAGGGAGCAGTACTTC. Residues: CASSSQGGTQREQYF.

The chain couples TRBV20-1 to TRBJ2-1; 8 positions agree with TRBD2. V lost 0 bases and J lost 8; bases outside the gene matches: 12. Germline assignment: CDR1 DFQATT and CDR2 SNEGSKA (reference sequence). This CDR3 comprises 16 residues. The chain's CDR3 is CSARELGREAVDEQFF. The DNA of the CDR3 is TGCAGTGCTAGAGAATTGGGGCGGGAGGCGGTGGATGAGCAGTTCTTC.

V gene TRBV6-5 combines with J gene TRBJ2-7; 9 nucleotides align to TRBD2. The CDR3 covers 15 residues. Germline lookup yields CDR1 MNHEY and CDR2 SVGAGI. V shed 2 bases and J 4 bases; nucleotides not matched to a gene: 6. For the CDR3, the DNA is TGTGCCAGCAGTTACGTCGCGGGAGGGGATTACGAGCAGTACTTC. Amino acids: CASSYVAGGDYEQYF.

This clonotype was seen many times. The V call is TRBV6-1, the J call TRBJ2-1; 11 bases are shared with TRBD2. The V segment lost 5 bases and the J segment 6 bases; nucleotides outside the gene matches: 15. CDR1 and CDR2 from the germline V gene are MNHNS and SASEGT. The CDR3 contains 18 residues. The CDR3 DNA reads TGTGCCAGCAGTAAATCCCAGGGTAGCGGGAGGGCCTTCAATGAGCAGTTCTTC. Amino acids: CASSKSQGSGRAFNEQFF.

This clonotype turned up a few times. The rearrangement links TRBV12-3 or TRBV12-4 to TRBJ1-1; D unresolved. The CDR3 length is 14 residues. The ends were cut back, 2 bases at V and 2 bases at J, with 9 bases in the middle. The CDR3 nucleotides are TGTGCCAGCAGTTTAAGGAGGGAAAACACTGAAGCTTTCTTT. Amino acids: CASSLRRENTEAFF.